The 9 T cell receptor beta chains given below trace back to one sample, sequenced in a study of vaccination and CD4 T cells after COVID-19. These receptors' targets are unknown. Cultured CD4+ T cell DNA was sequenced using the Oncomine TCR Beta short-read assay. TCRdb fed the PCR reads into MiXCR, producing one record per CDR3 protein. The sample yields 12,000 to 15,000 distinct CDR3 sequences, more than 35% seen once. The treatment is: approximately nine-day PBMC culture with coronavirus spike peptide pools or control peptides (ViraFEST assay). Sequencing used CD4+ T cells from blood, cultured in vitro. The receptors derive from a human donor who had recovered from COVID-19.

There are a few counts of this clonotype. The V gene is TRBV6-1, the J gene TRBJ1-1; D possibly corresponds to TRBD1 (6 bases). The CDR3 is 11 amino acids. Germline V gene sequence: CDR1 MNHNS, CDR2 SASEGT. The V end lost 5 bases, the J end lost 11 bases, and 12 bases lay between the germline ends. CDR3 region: CASSNGGRAFF. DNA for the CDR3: TGTGCCAGCAGTAACGGGGGCCGTGCTTTCTTT.

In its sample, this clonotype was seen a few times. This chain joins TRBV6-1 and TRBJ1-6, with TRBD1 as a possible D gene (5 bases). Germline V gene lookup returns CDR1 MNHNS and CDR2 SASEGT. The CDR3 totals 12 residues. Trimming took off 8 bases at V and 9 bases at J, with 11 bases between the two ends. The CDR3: CASGNRLSPLHF. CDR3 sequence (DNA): TGTGCCAGCGGAAACAGGCTTTCACCCCTCCACTTT.

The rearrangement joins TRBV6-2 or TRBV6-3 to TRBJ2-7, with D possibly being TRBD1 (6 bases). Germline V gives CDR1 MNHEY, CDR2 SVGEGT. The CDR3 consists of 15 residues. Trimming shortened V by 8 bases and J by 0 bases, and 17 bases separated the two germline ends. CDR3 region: CASHKLGQPSYEQYF. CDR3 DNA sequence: TGTGCCAGCCACAAACTGGGACAACCCTCCTACGAGCAGTACTTC.

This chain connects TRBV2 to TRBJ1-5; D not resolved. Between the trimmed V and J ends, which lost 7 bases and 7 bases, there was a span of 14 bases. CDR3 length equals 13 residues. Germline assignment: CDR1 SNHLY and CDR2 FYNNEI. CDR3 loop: CASTEGDGQPQHF. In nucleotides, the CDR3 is TGTGCCAGCACCGAGGGTGACGGACAGCCCCAGCATTTT. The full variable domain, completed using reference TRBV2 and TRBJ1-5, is EPEVTQTPSHQVTQMGQEVILRCVPISNHLYFYWYRQILGQKVEFLVSFYNNEISEKSEIFDDQFSVERPDGSNFTLKIRSTKLEDSAMYFCASTEGDGQPQHFGDGTRLSIL.

CDR3 region: CSADQDSLGSLNTEAFF. CDR3 coding DNA: TGCAGTGCCGACCAGGACAGCCTAGGTTCATTGAACACTGAAGCTTTCTTT. The V and J genes are TRBV20-1 and TRBJ1-1, with D possibly matching TRBD1 (6 bases). The CDR3 length is 17 residues. Germline V gene data show CDR1 as DFQATT and CDR2 as SNEGSKA (reference sequence). V lost 6 bases to trimming and J lost 0 bases, with 23 bases between them.

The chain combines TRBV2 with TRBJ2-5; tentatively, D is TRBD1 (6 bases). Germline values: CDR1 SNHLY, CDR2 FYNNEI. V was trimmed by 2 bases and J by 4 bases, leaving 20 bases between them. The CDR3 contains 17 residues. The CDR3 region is CASSEPYLVTGSETQYF. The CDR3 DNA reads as TGTGCCAGCAGTGAACCCTACTTAGTGACAGGTTCAGAGACCCAGTACTTC.

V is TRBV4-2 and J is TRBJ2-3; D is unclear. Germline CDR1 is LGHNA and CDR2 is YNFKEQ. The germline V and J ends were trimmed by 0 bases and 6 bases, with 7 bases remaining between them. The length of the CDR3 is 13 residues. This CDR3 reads CASSQDPRDTQYF. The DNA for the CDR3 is TGTGCCAGCAGCCAAGATCCCCGGGATACGCAGTATTTT.

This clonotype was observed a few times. CDR3 DNA: TGTGCCAGCAGCCCCTCACTAGCGGGAAAGTACAATGAGCAGTTCTTC. As protein: CASSPSLAGKYNEQFF. This rearrangement joins TRBV11-1 to TRBJ2-1, with TRBD2 matching 10 bases. With V trimmed by 5 bases and J by 4 bases, 8 bases remained unmatched. This CDR3 is 16 amino acids long. Germline V gene lookup returns CDR1 SGHAT and CDR2 FQDESV (reference sequence).

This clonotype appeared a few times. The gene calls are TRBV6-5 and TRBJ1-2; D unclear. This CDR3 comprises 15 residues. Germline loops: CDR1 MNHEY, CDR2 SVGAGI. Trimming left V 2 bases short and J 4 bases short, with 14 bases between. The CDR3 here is CASSYLGRGLYGYTF. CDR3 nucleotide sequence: TGTGCCAGCAGTTACCTTGGCAGAGGACTCTATGGCTACACCTTC.